This TCR beta chain was observed in a study of cytomegalovirus exposure and HLA in healthy donors. Study at large: Later analysis reported that the approximately 120 validation repertoires shared the platform of the approximately 670 first-cohort repertoires.

Study-wide findings and caveats: Reportedly, cytomegalovirus status was diagnosed with high sensitivity and specificity.

Produced via immunoSEQ multiplex PCR; TCRdb's table is partial and in-frame only. The repertoire consists of some 170,000 clones, with almost 85% occurring once and the leading ten covering roughly a tenth. About this clone: The antigen remains unidentified.

CDR1 and CDR2 (germline): LGHNA, YSLEER. The CDR3 length is 16 residues. Trimming pared 3 bases from V and 0 bases from J, leaving 14 bases between. Sequences were obtained from PBMCs. The receptor comes from a man aged 30 to 39 in good health and CMV-seropositive. The genes are TRBV4-3 and TRBJ1-2, with D hard to call. The CDR3 DNA reads TGCGCCAGCAGCCACTACTCCTATACGGCTAACTATGGCTACACCTTC. Residues: CASSHYSYTANYGYTF.